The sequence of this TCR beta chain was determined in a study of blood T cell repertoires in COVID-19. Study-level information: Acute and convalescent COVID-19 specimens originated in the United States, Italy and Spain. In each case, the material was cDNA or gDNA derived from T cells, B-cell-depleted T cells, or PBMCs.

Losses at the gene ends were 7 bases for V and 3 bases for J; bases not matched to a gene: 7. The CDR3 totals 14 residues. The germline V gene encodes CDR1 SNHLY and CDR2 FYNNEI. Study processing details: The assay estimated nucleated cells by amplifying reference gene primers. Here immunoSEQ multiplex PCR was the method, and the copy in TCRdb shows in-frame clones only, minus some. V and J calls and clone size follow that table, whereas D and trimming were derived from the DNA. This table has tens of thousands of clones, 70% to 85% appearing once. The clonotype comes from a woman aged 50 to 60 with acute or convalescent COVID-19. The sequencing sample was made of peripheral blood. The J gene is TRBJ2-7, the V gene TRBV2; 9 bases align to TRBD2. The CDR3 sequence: CASIEREVFYEQYF. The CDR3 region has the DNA TGTGCCAGCATAGAGCGGGAGGTTTTCTACGAGCAGTACTTC.